Described below is a single T cell receptor beta chain sequence and its context. Its antigen is still unknown. No much larger clone is present one base from it, and per-base qualities are unavailable. The germline V gene supplies CDR1 SGDLS and CDR2 YYNGEE. Reading from cysteine to phenylalanine, the CDR3 counts 19 amino acids. Only the CDR3 portion is preserved as DNA: 57 bases, with reading frame beginning at the first base. V and J are trimmed by 0 bases and 1 base, and the gene matches miss 14 bases of the junction. This record belongs to a study of blood T cell repertoires in COVID-19 (dated by TCRdb to about 2020). In the study overall: The collaborator samples originated in the United States, Italy and Spain and spanned the acute and convalescent phases of COVID-19. The prospective study material was composed of cDNA or gDNA derived from T cells, B-cell-depleted T cells, or PBMCs. Sample metadata almost always included a de-identified subject ID, COVID-19 status, age in years and sex. Where HLA class I and class II types were available, the types were taken from metadata supplied by the sample provider, not from assay-based typing. Subjects who had been exposed to COVID-19, were actively infected with it, or had recovered from it provided the deeply sampled blood TCRbeta repertoires that made up the dataset. Samples were obtained from the ongoing ImmuneRACE study (first 160 participants) and from about 1,300 subjects provided by 6 global collaborators. A freely available public database, intended as a resource for researchers studying the immune response to SARS-CoV-2, is where the repertoires were released.

TCRbeta CDR3 regions were amplified from genomic DNA by means of the immunoSEQ Assay, a bias-controlled multiplex PCR. In the authors' own workflow: Within the assay, amplification of reference gene primers was used to estimate how many nucleated cells each sample contained. Sequence reads were collapsed and filtered to measure the absolute abundance of every unique TCRbeta CDR3 rearrangement. For each sample, productive Simpson clonality was calculated as the square root of Simpson's diversity index across productive rearrangements. Sourced from immuneACCESS, this table was stored by TCRdb with only in-frame sequences that have V and J called. A share of the clones is absent; for the studies checked, an unresolved V gene accounts for under half, and the remainder has no known explanation. That table gives V, J and clone size, and the DNA gave D and trimming. This sample holds around 84,000 clones; 80% were observed only once. The top ten hold approximately 12% of the sample.

Whole blood was collected in K2EDTA tubes by collaborating institutions according to the institutions' own protocols. For TCRbeta analysis, collaborator samples were shipped as frozen whole blood, as isolated PBMCs, or as DNA extracted from either sample type. Results and caveats for the whole study, not just this receptor: The quantity of clinical and demographic metadata differed by source and by participant and was supplied without curation.

The chain couples TRBV9 to TRBJ2-3; 7 bases in the middle match TRBD2. The sequence was collected from a woman between 40 and 50 years old with active or convalescent COVID-19. Sequenced material: peripheral blood. The CDR3: CASSVGGVVGRERTDTQYF. The DNA reads as follows: TGTGCCAGCAGCGTAGGAGGGGTAGTAGGGCGGGAGCGCACAGATACGCAGTATTTT.